Each of the 20 T cell receptor beta chains below was sequenced from the same sample in a study of cytomegalovirus exposure and HLA in healthy donors (dated by TCRdb to about 2017). The library was prepared using the immunoSEQ multiplex PCR assay. The multiplex PCR relied on a mix of 60 forward primers for TCR Vbeta segments and 13 reverse primers for TCR Jbeta segments. TCRdb retrieved this table from immuneACCESS and kept in-frame rearrangements only. Not all clones are present; in checked studies, unresolved V genes account for under half, and no reason is known for the remainder. The sample table shows about 120,000 clones, and about 79% are seen once. The top ten constitute about 2.7% of the sample. The source material was PBMCs. The origin of the receptors is a woman aged 18-29 years in good health and CMV-seronegative.

This rearrangement joins TRBV6-1 to TRBJ2-5; TRBD1 is a possible D gene (5 bases). Trimming left V 6 bases short and J 1 base short, with 12 bases between. Germline V gene data show CDR1 as MNHNS and CDR2 as SASEGT. The CDR3 totals 14 residues. CDR3 in amino acids: CASSLDRLQETQYF. CDR3 nucleotides: TGTGCCAGCAGCCTAGACAGACTCCAAGAGACCCAGTACTTC.

Turning to this clone: Other DNA sequences in this specimen translate into the identical CDR3. The rearrangement uses TRBV20-1 and TRBJ2-5, with TRBD1 matching 7 bases. Germline V CDR1 and CDR2: DFQATT, SNEGSKA (reference sequence). The CDR3 is made up of 11 amino acids. The chain's CDR3 is CSGTVQETQYF. Here the CDR3 DNA reads TGCAGCGGGACAGTCCAAGAGACCCAGTACTTC.

CDR3 sequence (DNA): TGTGCCAGCAGCTTAGGGTTCGTTAGGGGCGGAGAGACCCAGTACTTC. Its translation: CASSLGFVRGGETQYF. The V gene is TRBV7-2, the J gene TRBJ2-5, with a weak D call TRBD1 (5 bases). This CDR3 is 16 amino acids long. From germline, CDR1 is SGHTA and CDR2 FQGNSA. The V end was cut by 1 base, the J end by 4 bases, with 16 bases between.

This clone has just a few counts. The genes are TRBV6-5 and TRBJ1-5, with 7 bases lining up with TRBD1. The CDR3 runs to 16 residues. J lost 3 bases, V lost 4 bases, and 9 bases had no gene match. Germline V CDR1 and CDR2: MNHEY, SVGAGI. The CDR3 protein is CASSFSRDRYNQPQHF. The CDR3 DNA reads as TGTGCCAGCAGTTTCAGCCGGGACAGATACAATCAGCCCCAGCATTTT.

This sequence joins TRBV7-9 and TRBJ2-7, with 7 bases identical to TRBD2. The CDR3 is 17 residues long. CDR1 is SEHNR, CDR2 FQNEAQ, per germline (reference sequence). The J segment lost 3 bases and the V segment lost 5 bases, leaving 16 bases of the junction unmatched. The CDR3 DNA reads as TGTGCCAGCAGCCAACCGGTGGCGCGGGAGTGGTACTACGAGCAGTACTTC. Its protein is CASSQPVAREWYYEQYF.

This sequence joins TRBV19 and TRBJ1-4; 8 nucleotides align to TRBD1. The CDR3 runs 14 residues. The germline CDR1 and CDR2 sequences are LNHDA and SQIVND (reference sequence). Germline trimming cut 5 bases from V and 7 bases from J; bases unmatched to any gene: 6. The CDR3 nucleotides read TGTGCCAGTAGTCCCCAGGGGGCCATTGAAAAACTGTTTTTT. It specifies CASSPQGAIEKLFF.

The V gene is TRBV7-8, the J gene TRBJ1-6; 7 nucleotides agree with TRBD1. Per germline, CDR1 SGHVS and CDR2 FQNEAQ. Unmatched junction bases numbered 8, after V lost 5 bases and J lost 7 bases. This CDR3 spans 15 amino acids. The CDR3 loop reads CASSPIGTDNSPLHF. CDR3 sequence (DNA): TGTGCCAGCAGCCCCATTGGGACAGACAATTCACCCCTCCACTTT.

The chain joins TRBV12-5 to TRBJ1-2; 8 nucleotides match TRBD1. The germline gives CDR1 LGHNT, CDR2 FRNRAP. The CDR3 has 19 residues. V shed 2 bases, J shed 4 bases, and the junction held 18 bases outside the gene matches. The CDR3 is CASGLPPTGVLFVGYGYTF. The CDR3 nucleotides are TGTGCTAGTGGTTTGCCACCGACAGGGGTCCTGTTCGTGGGCTATGGCTACACCTTC.

The rearrangement links TRBV19 to TRBJ2-5; 9 nucleotides match TRBD2. This CDR3 is built from 17 residues. The germline CDR1 and CDR2 sequences are LNHDA and SQIVND (reference sequence). V lost 7 bases and J lost 4; bases outside the gene matches: 16. In DNA form, the CDR3 reads TGTGCCAGTACCCCATCCCCGTTCGCGGGAGGGAGAGAGACCCAGTACTTC. It specifies CASTPSPFAGGRETQYF.

V and J are TRBV7-2 and TRBJ1-5; D might be TRBD1 (5 bases). V was trimmed by 4 bases and J by 4 bases, leaving 14 bases between them. CDR3 size: 15 residues. The V gene's germline CDR1 is SGHTA and CDR2 FQGNSA. In DNA, the CDR3 is TGTGCCAGCAGCTCGCGGGGGGGTCTAAATCAGCCCCAGCATTTT. Translation: CASSSRGGLNQPQHF.

The rearrangement joins TRBV4-1 to TRBJ1-1, with 8 nucleotides matching TRBD1. The J segment lost 3 bases and the V segment lost 4 bases, leaving 10 bases of the junction unmatched. CDR1 is MGHRA and CDR2 is YSYEKL in the germline V gene. The CDR3 is 16 residues long. Here the CDR3 DNA reads TGCGCCAGCAGCCCCCAGGGGGGACAGGTACACACTGAAGCTTTCTTT. This translates into CASSPQGGQVHTEAFF.

The chain joins TRBV25-1 to TRBJ1-2; D possibly corresponds to TRBD1 (6 bases). V lost 1 base to trimming and J lost 13 bases, with 16 bases between them. Germline CDR1 MGHDK, CDR2 SYGVNS. This CDR3 is built from 13 residues. CDR3 DNA: TGTGCCAGCAGTGAATTGGGGGGGGCCCCAGGCACCTTC. Residues: CASSELGGAPGTF.

V is TRBV5-1 and J is TRBJ2-1, with TRBD2 matching 9 bases. V was clipped by 0 bases and J by 9 bases; unmatched bases: 7. Germline V lookup: CDR1 SGHRS, CDR2 YFSETQ. The length of the CDR3 is 15 residues. The CDR3 DNA reads as TGCGCCAGCAGCTTGGCGCCGCGGGGGGGTTCTGAGCAGTTCTTC. It is translated as CASSLAPRGGSEQFF.

This chain connects TRBV10-3 to TRBJ2-6; 7 bases are a match to TRBD1. Germline V gene sequence: CDR1 ENHRY, CDR2 SYGVKD. The CDR3 is made up of 19 amino acids. The ends lost 3 bases at V and 4 bases at J; junction bases unmatched: 15. CDR3 DNA sequence: TGTGCCATCAGTGATTCCGGGAACAGGGGACGAGGGGGGGCCAACGTCCTGACTTTC. This encodes CAISDSGNRGRGGANVLTF.

The chain combines TRBV14 with TRBJ2-2; D is unresolved. Germline V gives CDR1 SGHDN, CDR2 FVKESK. This CDR3 region has 14 residues. Trimming cost V 1 base and J 2 bases, with 5 bases left between them. CDR3 region: CASSQVYNTGELFF. The DNA for the CDR3 is TGTGCCAGCAGCCAAGTCTACAACACCGGGGAGCTGTTTTTT.

V gene TRBV10-2 combines with J gene TRBJ1-1, with 7 nucleotides matching TRBD1. The J segment lost 0 bases and the V segment lost 5 bases, leaving 6 bases of the junction unmatched. CDR3 length: 15 residues. Germline assignment: CDR1 WSHSY and CDR2 SAAADI. CDR3 coding DNA: TGCGCCAGCAGTCGAGACAGGGTTATGAACACTGAAGCTTTCTTT. The encoded protein is CASSRDRVMNTEAFF.

Only one count was recorded for this clone. This chain uses TRBV4-3 with TRBJ1-2, with 7 bases that match TRBD1. V lost 2 bases to trimming and J lost 4 bases; unmatched junction nucleotides: 4. Germline CDR1 reads LGHNA; CDR2 reads YSLEER. This CDR3 contains 14 residues. CDR3 residues: CASSQYRGPYGYTF. In DNA, the CDR3 is TGCGCCAGCAGCCAATACAGGGGTCCCTATGGCTACACCTTC.

This chain links TRBV29-1 with TRBJ2-1, with 7 bases identical to TRBD2. Trimming at V came to 4 bases and at J to 7 bases, leaving 7 bases not matched to a gene. Per germline, CDR1 SQVTM and CDR2 ANQGSEA. The CDR3 consists of 13 residues. In DNA, the CDR3 is TGCAGCGTTGCTCAGCGGGACGGGAATGAGCAGTTCTTC. Translating gives CSVAQRDGNEQFF.

V gene TRBV11-2 combines with J gene TRBJ2-3; 11 nucleotides align to TRBD2. The V segment lost 4 bases and the J segment 7 bases; nucleotides outside the gene matches: 7. Germline V lookup: CDR1 SGHAT, CDR2 FQNNGV. The CDR3 sequence is 15 residues long. The DNA for the CDR3 is TGTGCCAGCAGCTCCCTAGCGGGGGGATCTAATACGCAGTATTTT. Protein product: CASSSLAGGSNTQYF.

For the CDR3, the DNA is TGTGCCATCAGTGAGTCAACCTCCCCCGGGATTGAAGCTTTCTTT. Residues: CAISESTSPGIEAFF. The V and J genes are TRBV10-3 and TRBJ1-1; no clear D. The CDR3 extends over 15 amino acids. Germline CDR1 reads ENHRY; CDR2 reads SYGVKD. V dropped 0 bases and J dropped 7 bases, with 15 bases sitting between them.